The count of the clone carrying this T cell receptor (beta chain) is one. The antigen remains undetermined. This sample stems from a study of beta chain features in type 1 diabetes. Investigators reverse transcribed all isolated RNA, so they sequenced expressed TCRB transcripts. Data came from immunoSEQ multiplex PCR; TCRdb stores just in-frame clones and leaves some out. The sample includes 150,000 to 200,000 clones, approximately 62% seen only once; the top ten take nearly 0.09%. Study-level points and caveats: These data did not resolve whether HLA type affects TCRB rearrangement. Shortening of TCRB CDR3s, moderate but significant, appeared in all four CD4+ subsets of Type 1 diabetes patients. For type 1 diabetes patients, VDJ junctions showed fewer insertions and more deletions.

Germline V gives CDR1 SGHDT, CDR2 YYEEEE. Trimming removed 3 bases from V and 1 base from J, with 1 base in between. The CDR3 sequence is 11 residues long. The chain has TRBV5-6 and TRBJ2-5; D is undetermined. Sequencing was performed on naive CD4+ T cells from blood. The TCR sequence derives from a man aged 25-40 years with type 1 diabetes. The CDR3 protein is CASSSQETQYF. The CDR3, as DNA: TGTGCCAGCAGCTCCCAAGAGACCCAGTACTTC. Using reference TRBV5-6 and TRBJ2-5 for the parts outside the CDR3, the full variable domain is DAGVTQSPTHLIKTRGQQVTLRCSPKSGHDTVSWYQQALGQGPQFIFQYYEEEERQRGNFPDRFSGHQFPNYSSELNVNALLLGDSALYLCASSSQETQYFGPGTRLLVL.